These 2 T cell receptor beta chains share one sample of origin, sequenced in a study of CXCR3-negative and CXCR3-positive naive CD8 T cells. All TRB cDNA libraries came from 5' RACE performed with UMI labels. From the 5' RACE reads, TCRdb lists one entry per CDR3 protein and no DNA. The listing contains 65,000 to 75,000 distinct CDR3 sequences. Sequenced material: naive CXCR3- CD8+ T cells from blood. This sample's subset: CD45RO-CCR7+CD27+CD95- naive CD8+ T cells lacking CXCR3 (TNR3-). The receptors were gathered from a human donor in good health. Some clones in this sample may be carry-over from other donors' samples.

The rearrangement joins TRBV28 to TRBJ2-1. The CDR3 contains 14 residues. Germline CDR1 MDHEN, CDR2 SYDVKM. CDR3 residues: CASVPGNSYNEQFF.

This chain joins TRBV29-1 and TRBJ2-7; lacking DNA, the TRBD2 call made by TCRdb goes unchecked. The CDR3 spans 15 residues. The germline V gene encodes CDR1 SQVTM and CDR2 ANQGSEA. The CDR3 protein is CSVEYSGGGTYEQYF.